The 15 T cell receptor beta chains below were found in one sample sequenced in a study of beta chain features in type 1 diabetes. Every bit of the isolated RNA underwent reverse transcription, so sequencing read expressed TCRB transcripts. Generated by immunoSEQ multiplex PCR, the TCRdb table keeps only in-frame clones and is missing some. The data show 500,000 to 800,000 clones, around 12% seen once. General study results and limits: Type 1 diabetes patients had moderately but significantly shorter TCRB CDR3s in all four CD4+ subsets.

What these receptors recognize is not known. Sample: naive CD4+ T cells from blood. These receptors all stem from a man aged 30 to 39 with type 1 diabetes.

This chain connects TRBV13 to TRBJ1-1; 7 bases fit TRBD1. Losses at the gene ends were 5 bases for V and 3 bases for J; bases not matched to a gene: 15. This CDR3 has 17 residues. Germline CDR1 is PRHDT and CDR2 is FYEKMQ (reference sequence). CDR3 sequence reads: CASSPPPTGWGDTEAFF. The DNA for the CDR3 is TGTGCCAGCAGCCCCCCCCCGACAGGGTGGGGGGACACTGAAGCTTTCTTT.

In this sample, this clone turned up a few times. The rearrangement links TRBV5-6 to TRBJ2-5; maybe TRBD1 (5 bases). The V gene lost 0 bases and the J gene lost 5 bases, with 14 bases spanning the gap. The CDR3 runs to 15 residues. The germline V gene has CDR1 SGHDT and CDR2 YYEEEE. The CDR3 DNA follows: TGTGCCAGCAGCTTGGATGTAGTACAGGTTGAGACCCAGTACTTC. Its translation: CASSLDVVQVETQYF. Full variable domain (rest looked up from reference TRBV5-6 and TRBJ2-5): DAGVTQSPTHLIKTRGQQVTLRCSPKSGHDTVSWYQQALGQGPQFIFQYYEEEERQRGNFPDRFSGHQFPNYSSELNVNALLLGDSALYLCASSLDVVQVETQYFGPGTRLLVL.

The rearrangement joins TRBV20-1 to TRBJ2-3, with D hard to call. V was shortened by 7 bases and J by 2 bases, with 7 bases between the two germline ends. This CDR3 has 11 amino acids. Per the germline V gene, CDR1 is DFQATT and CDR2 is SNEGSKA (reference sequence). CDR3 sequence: CSVFATDTQYF. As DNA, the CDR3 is TGCAGTGTTTTTGCCACAGATACGCAGTATTTT.

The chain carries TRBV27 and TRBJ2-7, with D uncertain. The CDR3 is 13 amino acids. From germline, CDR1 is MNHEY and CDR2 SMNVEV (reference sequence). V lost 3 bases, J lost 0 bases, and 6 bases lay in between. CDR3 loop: CASSFTNSYEQYF. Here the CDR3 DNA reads TGTGCCAGCAGTTTCACCAACTCCTACGAGCAGTACTTC.

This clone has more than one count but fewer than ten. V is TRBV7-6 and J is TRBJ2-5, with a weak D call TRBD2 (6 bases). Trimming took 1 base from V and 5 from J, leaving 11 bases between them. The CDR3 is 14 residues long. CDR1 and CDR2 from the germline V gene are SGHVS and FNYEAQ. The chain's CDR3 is CASSLDRLAETQYF. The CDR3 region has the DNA TGTGCCAGCAGCTTAGATCGTCTAGCGGAGACCCAGTACTTC.

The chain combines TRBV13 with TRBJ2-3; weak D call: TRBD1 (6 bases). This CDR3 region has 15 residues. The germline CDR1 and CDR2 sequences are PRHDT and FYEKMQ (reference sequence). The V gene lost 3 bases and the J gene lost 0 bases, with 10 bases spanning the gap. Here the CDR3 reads CASSFGTPSTDTQYF. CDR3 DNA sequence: TGTGCCAGCAGCTTCGGGACACCGAGCACAGATACGCAGTATTTT.

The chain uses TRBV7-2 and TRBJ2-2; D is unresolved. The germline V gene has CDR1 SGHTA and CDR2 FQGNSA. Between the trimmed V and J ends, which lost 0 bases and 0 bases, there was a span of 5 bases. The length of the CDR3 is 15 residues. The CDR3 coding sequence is TGTGCCAGCAGCTTAGCGACCTCGAACACCGGGGAGCTGTTTTTT. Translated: CASSLATSNTGELFF.

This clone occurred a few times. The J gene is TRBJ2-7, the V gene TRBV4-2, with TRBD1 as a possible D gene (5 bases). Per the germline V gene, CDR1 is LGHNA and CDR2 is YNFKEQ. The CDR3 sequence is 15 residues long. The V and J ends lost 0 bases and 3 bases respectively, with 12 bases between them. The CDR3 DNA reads TGTGCCAGCAGCCAAGATAGGGGTGGATACTACGAGCAGTACTTC. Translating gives CASSQDRGGYYEQYF.

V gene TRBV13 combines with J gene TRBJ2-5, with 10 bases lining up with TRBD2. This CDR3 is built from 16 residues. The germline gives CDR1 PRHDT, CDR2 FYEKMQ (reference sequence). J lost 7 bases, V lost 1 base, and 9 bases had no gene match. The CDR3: CASSLEPSGGYGTQYF. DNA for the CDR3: TGTGCCAGCAGCTTAGAACCTAGCGGGGGCTATGGGACCCAGTACTTC.

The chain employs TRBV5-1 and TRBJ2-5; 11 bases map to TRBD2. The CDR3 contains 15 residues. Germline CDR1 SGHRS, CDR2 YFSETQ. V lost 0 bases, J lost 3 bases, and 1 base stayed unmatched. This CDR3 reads CASSLVGLAEETQYF. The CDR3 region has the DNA TGCGCCAGCAGCTTGGTGGGACTAGCGGAAGAGACCCAGTACTTC.

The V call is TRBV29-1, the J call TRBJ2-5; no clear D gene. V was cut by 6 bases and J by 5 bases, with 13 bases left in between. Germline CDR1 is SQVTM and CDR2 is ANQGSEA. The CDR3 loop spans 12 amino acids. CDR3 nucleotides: TGCAGCGTGACTGGAACCAGGGAGACCCAGTACTTC. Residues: CSVTGTRETQYF.

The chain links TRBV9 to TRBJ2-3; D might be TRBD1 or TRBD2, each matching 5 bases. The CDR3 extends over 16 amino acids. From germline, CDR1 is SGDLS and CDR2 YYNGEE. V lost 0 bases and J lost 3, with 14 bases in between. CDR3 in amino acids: CASSVAGRPKTDTQYF. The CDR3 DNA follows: TGTGCCAGCAGCGTAGCGGGACGTCCGAAAACAGATACGCAGTATTTT.

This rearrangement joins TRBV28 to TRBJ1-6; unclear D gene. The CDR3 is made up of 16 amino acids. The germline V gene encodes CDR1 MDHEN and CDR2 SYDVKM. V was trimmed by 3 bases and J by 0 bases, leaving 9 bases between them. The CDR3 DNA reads TGTGCCAGCAGTTTGTCCACAAGCTCCTATAATTCACCCCTCCACTTT. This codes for CASSLSTSSYNSPLHF. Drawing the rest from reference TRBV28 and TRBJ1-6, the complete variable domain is DVKVTQSSRYLVKRTGEKVFLECVQDMDHENMFWYRQDPGLGLRLIYFSYDVKMKEKGDIPEGYSVSREKKERFSLILESASTNQTSMYLCASSLSTSSYNSPLHFGNGTRLTVT.

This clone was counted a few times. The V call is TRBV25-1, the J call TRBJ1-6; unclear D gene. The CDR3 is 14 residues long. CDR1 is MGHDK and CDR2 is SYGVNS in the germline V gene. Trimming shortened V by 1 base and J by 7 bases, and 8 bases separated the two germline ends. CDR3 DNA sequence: TGTGCCAGCAGTGAATTCATTCTGAATTCACCCCTCCACTTT. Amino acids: CASSEFILNSPLHF.

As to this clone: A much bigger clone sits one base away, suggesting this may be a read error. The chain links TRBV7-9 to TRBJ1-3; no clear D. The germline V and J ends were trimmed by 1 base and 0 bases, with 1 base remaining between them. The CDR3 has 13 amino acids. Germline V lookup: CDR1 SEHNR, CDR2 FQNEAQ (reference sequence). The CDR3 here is CASSLVSGNTIYF. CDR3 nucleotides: TGTGCCAGCAGCTTAGTCTCTGGAAACACCATATATTTT.